This T cell receptor beta chain appears in the sequencing data of a study of neurological immune-mediated disorders. CDR1 MNHEY and CDR2 SVGEGT come from the germline V gene. V shed 8 bases and J shed 4 bases, with 11 bases lying between them. This CDR3 region has 12 residues. The study's findings and limits: Private repertoires in all groups were suggested, as expanded clones shared no CDR3 amino acid sequences across subjects.

This clonotype was recorded at least ten times. Its target is not known. Time point given: longitudinal time-point 2. Unsorted libraries came from 2 million PBMCs stored at -80 °C. It was by 5'RACE with 10-nucleotide random UMIs that the cDNA was made. Via MiXCR, TCRdb re-called the 5' RACE reads, giving one row per CDR3 protein. In the table there are some 50,000 distinct CDR3 sequences, about an eighth of which are singletons. This chain uses TRBV6-2 or TRBV6-3 with TRBJ1-1; D is undetermined. The specimen was PBMCs. The TCR sequence derives from a male donor with HTLV-1-associated myelopathy (HAM/TSP). The CDR3 here is CASSRGFTEAFF. The DNA of the CDR3 is TGTGCCAGCTCGCGAGGGTTCACTGAAGCTTTCTTT.